These 26 T cell receptor beta chains were sequenced from one sample in a study of T cell responses to AZD1222 COVID-19 vaccine. Sequencing used immunoSEQ multiplex PCR; TCRdb keeps in-frame clones, though not all of them. The data show 100,000 or so clones, about 90% seen once. Sequenced here: peripheral blood, sampled on day 0 of AZD1222 vaccination. The receptors originated from an adult in good health.

The rearrangement links TRBV30 to TRBJ1-4; TRBD1 might be the D (5 bases). V was cut by 2 bases and J by 7 bases, with 20 bases left in between. The germline gives CDR1 GTSNPN, CDR2 SVGIG (reference sequence). The CDR3 covers 16 residues. The chain's CDR3 is CAWSRGVGKLVEKLFF. The CDR3 DNA reads as TGTGCCTGGAGTCGAGGGGTAGGGAAGTTAGTTGAAAAACTGTTTTTT.

J is TRBJ1-2 and V is TRBV9; possible D gene TRBD1, 6 bases. This CDR3 contains 14 residues. V lost 3 bases and J 1 base, leaving 10 bases between the germline ends. CDR1 is SGDLS, CDR2 YYNGEE, per germline. The CDR3 region is CASSGGQLNYGYTF. The CDR3 bases are TGTGCCAGCAGCGGCGGACAGCTTAACTATGGCTACACCTTC. Filled out from reference TRBV9 and TRBJ1-2, the complete variable domain reads DSGVTQTPKHLITATGQRVTLRCSPRSGDLSVYWYQQSLDQGLQFLIQYYNGEERAKGNILERFSAQQFPDLHSELNLSSLELGDSALYFCASSGGQLNYGYTFGSGTRLTVV.

J is TRBJ1-2 and V is TRBV30; no clear D gene. The CDR3 is 12 amino acids. Germline CDR1 is GTSNPN and CDR2 is SVGIG (reference sequence). V dropped 3 bases and J dropped 7 bases, with 12 bases sitting between them. CDR3 bases: TGTGCCTGGAGGGTATCGGCGGGTGGCTACACCTTC. It translates to CAWRVSAGGYTF. The whole variable domain, filled in from reference TRBV30 and TRBJ1-2, reads SQTIHQWPATLVQPVGSPLSLECTVEGTSNPNLYWYRQAAGRGLQLLFYSVGIGQISSEVPQNLSASRPQDRQFILSSKKLLLSDSGFYLCAWRVSAGGYTFGSGTRLTVV.

This clone has only one observation. The V call is TRBV27, the J call TRBJ2-3; either TRBD1 or TRBD2 may supply D (5 bases each). The CDR3 totals 14 residues. Germline CDR1 and CDR2: MNHEY and SMNVEV (reference sequence). Trimming stripped 7 bases from V and 2 bases from J, with 13 bases between. The CDR3 loop is CASKGRDPTDTQYF. The CDR3 nucleotides read TGTGCCAGCAAGGGCAGGGACCCCACAGATACGCAGTATTTT.

This clone was found once. V is TRBV19 and J is TRBJ2-3, with a weak D call TRBD1 (6 bases). Germline CDR1 and CDR2: LNHDA and SQIVND (reference sequence). The CDR3 consists of 15 residues. The V and J ends lost 4 bases and 0 bases respectively, with 11 bases between them. The CDR3, as DNA: TGTGCCAGTAGTAGGACACAGGGCAGCACAGATACGCAGTATTTT. Residues: CASSRTQGSTDTQYF.

This clone came up once. The CDR3 spells CASSPGGGHQPQHF. In DNA, the CDR3 is TGTGCCAGCAGCCCAGGGGGAGGACATCAGCCCCAGCATTTT. The V gene is TRBV6-5, the J gene TRBJ1-5; 7 bases map to TRBD1. The germline CDR1 and CDR2 sequences are MNHEY and SVGAGI. Losses at the gene ends were 6 bases for V and 5 bases for J; bases not matched to a gene: 7. The length of the CDR3 is 14 residues.

The chain has TRBV28 and TRBJ2-5; 11 bases match TRBD1. Germline V gives CDR1 MDHEN, CDR2 SYDVKM. V lost 2 bases to trimming and J lost 5 bases; unmatched junction nucleotides: 4. This CDR3 is 15 amino acids long. The CDR3 spells CASSLGTGGGETQYF. CDR3 in DNA: TGTGCCAGCAGTTTAGGGACAGGGGGAGGGGAGACCCAGTACTTC.

The rearrangement joins TRBV18 to TRBJ1-2; 7 nucleotides align to TRBD1. The CDR3 is 16 residues long. Germline V gene data show CDR1 as KGHSH and CDR2 as LQKENI. Trimming at V came to 3 bases and at J to 4 bases, leaving 11 bases not matched to a gene. CDR3 sequence (DNA): TGTGCCAGCTCACCGGGGAGGGGGCGATCCATCTATGGCTACACCTTC. Its protein is CASSPGRGRSIYGYTF.

The chain couples TRBV5-1 to TRBJ1-3; possible D gene TRBD1, 5 bases. V was trimmed by 5 bases and J by 2 bases, leaving 17 bases between them. Germline assignment: CDR1 SGHRS and CDR2 YFSETQ. CDR3 length: 16 amino acids. The CDR3 DNA is TGCGCCAGCAGGAACAGTCTAGGGGCAGCTGGAAACACCATATATTTT. Its protein product is CASRNSLGAAGNTIYF.

The chain uses TRBV13 and TRBJ1-3; the D is unclear. From germline, CDR1 is PRHDT and CDR2 FYEKMQ (reference sequence). The CDR3 runs 16 residues. V was cut by 3 bases and J by 0 bases, with 12 bases left in between. For the CDR3, the DNA is TGTGCCAGCAGCTTTTTTGACAAACTCTCTGGAAACACCATATATTTT. Protein: CASSFFDKLSGNTIYF.

This clone was observed a handful of times. This chain connects TRBV10-2 to TRBJ1-2; the match to TRBD1 covers 10 bases. V was pared by 7 bases and J by 5 bases, with 4 bases of the junction left unmatched. Germline CDR1 reads WSHSY; CDR2 reads SAAADI. CDR3 length equals 13 residues. CDR3 nucleotides: TGCGCCAGCACAAGGGACAGGGGTTATGGCTACACCTTC. Translating gives CASTRDRGYGYTF.

CDR3 amino acids: CASSLGSAGRNGEQYF. The CDR3 DNA reads TGTGCCAGCAGTCTAGGATCTGCGGGACGAAACGGCGAGCAGTACTTC. The chain has TRBV27 and TRBJ2-7, with D perhaps matching TRBD2 (6 bases). Per germline, CDR1 MNHEY and CDR2 SMNVEV (reference sequence). The CDR3 has 16 residues. Trimming left V 5 bases short and J 6 bases short, with 23 bases between.

This sequence joins TRBV11-2 and TRBJ2-3; 12 bases line up with TRBD2. The CDR3 runs 18 residues. Unmatched junction bases numbered 13, after V lost 1 base and J lost 8 bases. From germline, CDR1 is SGHAT and CDR2 FQNNGV. CDR3 DNA: TGTGCCAGCAGCTTAGGGCTAGCGGGAGGGCCGCTCGGACCTACGCAGTATTTT. Protein sequence: CASSLGLAGGPLGPTQYF. Using reference TRBV11-2 and TRBJ2-3 for the parts outside the CDR3, the full variable domain is EAGVAQSPRYKIIEKRQSVAFWCNPISGHATLYWYQQILGQGPKLLIQFQNNGVVDDSQLPKDRFSAERLKGVDSTLKIQPAKLEDSAVYLCASSLGLAGGPLGPTQYFGPGTRLTVL.

The V gene is TRBV6-2 or TRBV6-3, the J gene TRBJ2-3, with D perhaps TRBD1 (6 bases). Germline CDR1 and CDR2: MNHEY and SVGEGT. V was shortened by 6 bases and J by 3 bases, with 19 bases between the two germline ends. The CDR3 runs 16 residues. The CDR3 loop is CASSPTPQGSTDTQYF. CDR3 in DNA: TGTGCCAGCAGCCCTACTCCACAGGGAAGTACAGATACGCAGTATTTT.

The rearrangement uses TRBV11-3 and TRBJ1-5; D remains unclear. Germline V gene sequence: CDR1 SGHNT, CDR2 YENEEA. The CDR3 extends over 15 amino acids. Trimming shortened V by 0 bases and J by 2 bases, and 8 bases separated the two germline ends. This CDR3 is CASSLEGKGNQPQHF. In DNA, the CDR3 is TGTGCCAGCAGCTTAGAAGGGAAGGGCAATCAGCCCCAGCATTTT.

The chain employs TRBV28 and TRBJ1-5; D remains unclear. Germline-derived CDR1 and CDR2 are MDHEN and SYDVKM. Trimming cost V 4 bases and J 10 bases, with 17 bases left between them. CDR3 length: 14 residues. In DNA form, the CDR3 reads TGTGCCAGCAGTTCACGACGGCGTCCAATCCCCCAGCATTTT. Residues: CASSSRRRPIPQHF.

This clone was seen just once. The chain links TRBV19 to TRBJ2-7; weak D call: TRBD1 (6 bases). The V end lost 9 bases, the J end lost 4 bases, and 16 bases lay between the germline ends. The CDR3 has 13 residues. Germline CDR1 LNHDA, CDR2 SQIVND (reference sequence). CDR3 in DNA: TGTGCCAGCTCCACCGGGACACTGTACGAGCAGTACTTC. Amino acids: CASSTGTLYEQYF.

The gene calls are TRBV2 and TRBJ1-2; a possible D gene is TRBD1 (5 bases). Per the germline V gene, CDR1 is SNHLY and CDR2 is FYNNEI. This CDR3 contains 13 residues. The germline V and J ends were trimmed by 5 bases and 2 bases, with 9 bases remaining between them. The chain's CDR3 is CASSPDKNYGYTF. Written as DNA, the CDR3 is TGTGCCAGCAGTCCGGACAAGAACTATGGCTACACCTTC.

The gene calls are TRBV6-1 and TRBJ2-1; TRBD2 aligns across 8 bases. Looked up from germline, CDR1 is MNHNS and CDR2 is SASEGT. The CDR3 runs to 17 residues. V lost 3 bases to trimming and J lost 6 bases; unmatched junction nucleotides: 13. The CDR3 coding sequence is TGTGCCAGCAGTGATCTCGGGATAGCGGGAATAGGCAATGAGCAGTTCTTC. Translated: CASSDLGIAGIGNEQFF.

This clone has only one observation. V gene TRBV2 combines with J gene TRBJ2-6; D is uncertain. The CDR3 loop spans 14 amino acids. CDR1 and CDR2 (germline): SNHLY, FYNNEI. V was pared by 2 bases and J by 0 bases, with 2 bases between. The CDR3, as DNA: TGTGCCAGCAGTGAACTCTCTGGGGCCAACGTCCTGACTTTC. The encoded protein is CASSELSGANVLTF.

CDR3 amino acids: CASRDNRDEKLFF. In DNA, the CDR3 is TGTGCCAGCAGAGATAACAGGGATGAAAAACTGTTTTTT. The chain employs TRBV2 and TRBJ1-4, with D possibly matching TRBD1 (6 bases). Trimming removed 6 bases from V and 6 bases from J, with 11 bases in between. Germline V gene lookup returns CDR1 SNHLY and CDR2 FYNNEI. The CDR3 is 13 amino acids. The complete variable domain, with remaining parts taken from reference TRBV2 and TRBJ1-4, reads EPEVTQTPSHQVTQMGQEVILRCVPISNHLYFYWYRQILGQKVEFLVSFYNNEISEKSEIFDDQFSVERPDGSNFTLKIRSTKLEDSAMYFCASRDNRDEKLFFGSGTQLSVL.

Only one count was recorded for this clone. CDR3 residues: CASSFLAGTDTQYF. In DNA form, the CDR3 reads TGTGCCAGCAGCTTTCTAGCGGGAACAGATACGCAGTATTTT. This chain joins TRBV7-3 and TRBJ2-3; TRBD2 aligns across 9 bases. Germline CDR1 reads SGHTA; CDR2 reads FQGTGA. V trimming: 3 bases; J trimming: 3 bases; junction bases outside the gene matches: 1. The CDR3 is made up of 14 amino acids.

The chain carries TRBV11-2 and TRBJ2-1; TRBD2 matches at 8 bases. Unmatched junction bases numbered 4, after V lost 2 bases and J lost 4 bases. This CDR3 is built from 15 residues. The germline CDR1 and CDR2 sequences are SGHAT and FQNNGV. The CDR3 sequence: CASSLSGSQYNEQFF. The CDR3 nucleotides are TGTGCCAGCAGCTTAAGCGGGAGTCAATACAATGAGCAGTTCTTC.

The J gene is TRBJ1-1, the V gene TRBV2; TRBD1 agrees at 9 bases. Germline CDR1 SNHLY, CDR2 FYNNEI. The CDR3 has 13 residues. V lost 7 bases and J lost 4; bases outside the gene matches: 4. The chain's CDR3 is CASNRGRGTEAFF. CDR3 sequence (DNA): TGTGCCAGCAACAGGGGGCGGGGCACTGAAGCTTTCTTT.

DNA for the CDR3: TGCGCCAGCAGCCACCCGGGACAGGGTGGCTACGAGCAGTACTTC. It codes for CASSHPGQGGYEQYF. The chain is built from TRBV4-1 and TRBJ2-7; TRBD1 agrees at 9 bases. Germline V gives CDR1 MGHRA, CDR2 YSYEKL. The CDR3 consists of 15 residues. V lost 3 bases to trimming and J lost 3 bases; unmatched junction nucleotides: 6.

The V call is TRBV13, the J call TRBJ2-1; no clear D. V was cut by 1 base and J by 2 bases, with 6 bases left in between. CDR1 and CDR2 from the germline V gene are PRHDT and FYEKMQ (reference sequence). This CDR3 contains 14 residues. The CDR3 loop is CASSLVSTYNEQFF. The DNA for the CDR3 is TGTGCCAGCAGCTTAGTCTCCACCTACAATGAGCAGTTCTTC.